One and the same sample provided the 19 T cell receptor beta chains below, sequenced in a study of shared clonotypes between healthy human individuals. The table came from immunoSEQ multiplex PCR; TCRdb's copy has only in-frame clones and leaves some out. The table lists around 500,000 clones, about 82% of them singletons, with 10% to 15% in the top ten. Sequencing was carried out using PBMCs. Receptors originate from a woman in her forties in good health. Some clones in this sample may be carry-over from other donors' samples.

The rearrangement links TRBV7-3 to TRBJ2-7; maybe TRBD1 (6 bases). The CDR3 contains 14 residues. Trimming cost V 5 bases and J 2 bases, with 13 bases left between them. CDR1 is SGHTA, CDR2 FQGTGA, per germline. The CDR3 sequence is CASSPTRDTYEQYF. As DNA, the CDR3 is TGTGCCAGCAGCCCCACCCGGGACACCTACGAGCAGTACTTC.

CDR3 bases: TGTGCCAGCAGCACCGGGGTTATGAACACCGGGGAGCTGTTTTTT. Its translation is CASSTGVMNTGELFF. V gene TRBV9 combines with J gene TRBJ2-2; maybe TRBD2 (5 bases). The V end lost 4 bases, the J end lost 1 base, and 11 bases lay between the germline ends. Looked up from germline, CDR1 is SGDLS and CDR2 is YYNGEE. The CDR3 is made up of 15 amino acids.

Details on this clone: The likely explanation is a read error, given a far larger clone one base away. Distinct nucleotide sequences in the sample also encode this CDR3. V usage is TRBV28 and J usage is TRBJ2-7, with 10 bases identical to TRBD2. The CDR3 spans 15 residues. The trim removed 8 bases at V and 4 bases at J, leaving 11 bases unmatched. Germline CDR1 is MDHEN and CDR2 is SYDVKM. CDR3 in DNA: TGTGCCAGCCGACGGCAAGCGGGAGGGACATACGAGCAGTACTTC. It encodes CASRRQAGGTYEQYF.

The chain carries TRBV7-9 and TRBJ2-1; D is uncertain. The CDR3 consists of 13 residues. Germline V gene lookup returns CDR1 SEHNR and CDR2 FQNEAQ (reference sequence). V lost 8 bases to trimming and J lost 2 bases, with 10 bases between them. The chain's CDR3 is CASSGQAYNEQFF. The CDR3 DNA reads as TGTGCCAGCTCCGGGCAGGCCTACAATGAGCAGTTCTTC.

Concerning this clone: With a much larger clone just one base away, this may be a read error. The CDR3 DNA follows: TGTGCCAGCAGCCGGACTAGCGGGGAAGAGACCCAGTACTTC. Translated: CASSRTSGEETQYF. The V call is TRBV9, the J call TRBJ2-5, with TRBD2 matching 12 bases. In germline, CDR1 is SGDLS, CDR2 YYNGEE. The CDR3 is 14 amino acids. Unmatched junction bases numbered 1, after V lost 4 bases and J lost 3 bases.

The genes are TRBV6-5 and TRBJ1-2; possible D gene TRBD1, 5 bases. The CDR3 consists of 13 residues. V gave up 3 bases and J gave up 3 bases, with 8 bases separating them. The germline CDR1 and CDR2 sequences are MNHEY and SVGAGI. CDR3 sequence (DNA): TGTGCCAGCAGTTATGGGGGAGACTATGGCTACACCTTC. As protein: CASSYGGDYGYTF.

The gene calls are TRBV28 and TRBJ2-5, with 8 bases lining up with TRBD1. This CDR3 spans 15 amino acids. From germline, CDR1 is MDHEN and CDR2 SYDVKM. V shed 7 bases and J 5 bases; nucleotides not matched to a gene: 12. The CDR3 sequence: CASTPLPGGRETQYF. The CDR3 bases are TGTGCCAGCACCCCCCTTCCAGGGGGCCGGGAGACCCAGTACTTC.

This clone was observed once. The CDR3 sequence is CASSAGRGFGTDTQYF. For the CDR3, the DNA is TGTGCCAGCAGTGCGGGGCGCGGTTTCGGCACAGATACGCAGTATTTT. The chain joins TRBV28 to TRBJ2-3; a possible D gene is TRBD2 (6 bases). CDR1 is MDHEN and CDR2 is SYDVKM in the germline V gene. The length of the CDR3 is 16 residues. V shed 5 bases and J shed 1 base, with 16 bases lying between them.

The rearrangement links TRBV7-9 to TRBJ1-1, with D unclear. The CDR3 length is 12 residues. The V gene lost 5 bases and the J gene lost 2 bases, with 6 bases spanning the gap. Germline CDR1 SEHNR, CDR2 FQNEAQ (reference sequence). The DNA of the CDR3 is TGTGCCAGCAGCAGGGTTAACACTGAAGCTTTCTTT. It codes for CASSRVNTEAFF.

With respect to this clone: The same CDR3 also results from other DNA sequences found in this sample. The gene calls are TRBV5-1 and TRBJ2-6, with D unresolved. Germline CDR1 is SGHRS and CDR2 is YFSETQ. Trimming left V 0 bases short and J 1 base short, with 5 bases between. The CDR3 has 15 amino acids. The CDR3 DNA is TGCGCCAGCAGCTTGGAAGGTTCTGGGGCCAACGTCCTGACTTTC. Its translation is CASSLEGSGANVLTF.

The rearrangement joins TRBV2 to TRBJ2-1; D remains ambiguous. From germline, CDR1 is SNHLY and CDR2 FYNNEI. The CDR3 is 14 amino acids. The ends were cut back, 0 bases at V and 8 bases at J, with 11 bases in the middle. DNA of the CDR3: TGTGCCAGCAGTGAAGCTTTAGCCGGGCATGAGCAGTTCTTC. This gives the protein CASSEALAGHEQFF.

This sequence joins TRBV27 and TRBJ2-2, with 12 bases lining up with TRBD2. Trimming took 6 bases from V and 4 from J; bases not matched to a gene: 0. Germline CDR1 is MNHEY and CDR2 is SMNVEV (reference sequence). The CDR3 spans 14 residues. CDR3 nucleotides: TGTGCCAGCAGGGGACTAGCGGGCACCGGGGAGCTGTTTTTT. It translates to CASRGLAGTGELFF.

The CDR3 reads CACGTSGYTGELFF. CDR3 sequence (DNA): TGTGCCTGCGGGACTAGCGGCTACACCGGGGAGCTGTTTTTT. This sequence joins TRBV30 and TRBJ2-2; 11 bases match TRBD2. CDR1 is GTSNPN and CDR2 is SVGIG in the germline V gene (reference sequence). V was pared by 6 bases and J by 3 bases, with 3 bases of the junction left unmatched. The CDR3 sequence is 14 residues long.

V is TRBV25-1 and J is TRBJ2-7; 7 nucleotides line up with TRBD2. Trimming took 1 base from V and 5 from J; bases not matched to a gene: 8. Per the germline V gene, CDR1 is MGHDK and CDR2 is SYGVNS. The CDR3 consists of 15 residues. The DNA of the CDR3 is TGTGCCAGCAGTGAATTCGGGAGGATGGTCCACGAGCAGTACTTC. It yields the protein CASSEFGRMVHEQYF.

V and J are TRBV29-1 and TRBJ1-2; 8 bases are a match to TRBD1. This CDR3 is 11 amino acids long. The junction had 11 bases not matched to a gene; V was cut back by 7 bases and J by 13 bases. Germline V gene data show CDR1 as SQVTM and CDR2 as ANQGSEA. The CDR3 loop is CSGETDRDGTF. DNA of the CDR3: TGCAGCGGAGAGACGGACAGGGACGGCACCTTC. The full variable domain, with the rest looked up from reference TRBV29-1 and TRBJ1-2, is SAVISQKPSRDICQRGTSLTIQCQVDSQVTMMFWYRQQPGQSLTLIATANQGSEATYESGFVIDKFPISRPNLTFSTLTVSNMSPEDSSIYLCSGETDRDGTFGSGTRLTVV.

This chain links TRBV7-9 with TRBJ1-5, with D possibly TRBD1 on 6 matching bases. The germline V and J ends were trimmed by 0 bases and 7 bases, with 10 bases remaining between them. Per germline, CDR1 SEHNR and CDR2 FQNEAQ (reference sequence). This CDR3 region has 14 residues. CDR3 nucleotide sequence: TGTGCCAGCAGCTTAGCCGGGGGCTGGCAGCCCCAGCATTTT. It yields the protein CASSLAGGWQPQHF.

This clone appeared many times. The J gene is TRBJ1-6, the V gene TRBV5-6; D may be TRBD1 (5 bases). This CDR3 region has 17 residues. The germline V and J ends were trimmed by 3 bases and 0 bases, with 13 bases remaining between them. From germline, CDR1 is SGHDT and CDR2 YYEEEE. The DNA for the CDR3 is TGTGCCAGCAGCTCCACGTCAGGGAGCTCCTATAATTCACCCCTCCACTTT. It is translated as CASSSTSGSSYNSPLHF.

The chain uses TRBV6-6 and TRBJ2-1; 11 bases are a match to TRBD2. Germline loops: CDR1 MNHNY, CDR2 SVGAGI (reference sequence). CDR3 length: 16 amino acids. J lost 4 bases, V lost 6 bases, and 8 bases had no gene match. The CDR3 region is CASSSTGLAVYNEQFF. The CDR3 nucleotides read TGTGCCAGCAGCAGTACGGGACTAGCGGTTTACAATGAGCAGTTCTTC.

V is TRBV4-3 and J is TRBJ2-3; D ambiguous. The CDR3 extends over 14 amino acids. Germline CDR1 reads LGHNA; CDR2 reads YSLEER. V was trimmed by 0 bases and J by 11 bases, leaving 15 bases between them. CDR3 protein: CASSQDSRTMKQYF. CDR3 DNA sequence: TGCGCCAGCAGCCAAGATTCTCGTACAATGAAGCAGTATTTT.